Listed below are T cell receptor beta chains from one sample, sequenced in a study of lymphopenia after photon versus proton radiotherapy. Assay: immunoSEQ multiplex PCR; the TCRdb copy retains only in-frame clones and omits some. The sample shows 52,000 or so clones, 92% of them seen only once. The specimen comprised peripheral blood, sampled from a patient treated with photon-based radiotherapy. These receptors were obtained from a woman in her forties with cholangiocarcinoma. Both conserved end residues are part of each CDR3. The D gene is left open where the match is weak. Not all rows give a size; the values are once, few, many and, for expanded clones, a class.

CASSPNAGAQTEAFF,TGCGCCAGCAGCCCAAACGCGGGGGCGCAAACTGAAGCTTTCTTT,NA,NA,TRBJ1-1,TRBV5-1
CASSPIPGNQPQHF,TGTGCCAGCAGCCCAATCCCTGGAAATCAGCCCCAGCATTTT,NA,NA,TRBJ1-5,TRBV27
CASSWGQGLGYTF,TGTGCCAGCAGCTGGGGACAGGGCCTTGGCTACACCTTC,TRBD1,NA,TRBJ1-2,TRBV13
CASSEGLAAYNEQFF,TGCGCCAGCAGTGAGGGGCTAGCGGCTTACAATGAGCAGTTCTTC,TRBD2,NA,TRBJ2-1,TRBV10-1
CASSEGTSPSPLHF,TGTGCCAGCAGTGAAGGTACGAGTCCTTCACCCCTCCACTTT,NA,few,TRBJ1-6,TRBV2
CASSFVSMNTEAFF,TGTGCCAGCAGCTTCGTTTCCATGAACACTGAAGCTTTCTTT,NA,NA,TRBJ1-1,TRBV7-2
CASRPYRGTYEQYF,TGTGCCAGCAGGCCCTACAGGGGTACCTACGAGCAGTACTTC,TRBD1,NA,TRBJ2-7,TRBV28
CAIRAEGTEAFF,TGTGCCATCCGGGCCGAGGGCACTGAAGCTTTCTTT,NA,once,TRBJ1-1,TRBV2
CASSRGDGEAFF,TGCGCCAGCAGCCGCGGGGACGGTGAAGCTTTCTTT,NA,NA,TRBJ1-1,TRBV4-1
CASSSGTDYSPLHF,TGTGCCAGCAGTTCCGGGACAGACTATTCACCCCTCCACTTT,TRBD1,few,TRBJ1-6,TRBV2
CASGLATGSSYNEQFF,TGTGCTAGTGGTTTGGCGACAGGGAGCTCCTACAATGAGCAGTTCTTC,TRBD1,NA,TRBJ2-1,TRBV12-5
CATGRALQETQYF,TGTGCCACGGGGAGGGCCCTTCAAGAGACCCAGTACTTC,TRBD2,NA,TRBJ2-5,TRBV11-1
CASSQGSRGRRETQYF,TGCGCCAGCAGCCAAGGGTCCAGGGGGCGCCGGGAGACCCAGTACTTC,TRBD1,NA,TRBJ2-5,TRBV4-1
CASSESGASREMAFF,TGTGCCAGCAGTGAGTCGGGGGCGTCCCGCGAAATGGCTTTCTTT,NA,NA,TRBJ1-1,TRBV6-1
CASSLEGDGYTF,TGTGCCAGCAGCTTAGAAGGGGATGGCTACACCTTC,NA,NA,TRBJ1-2,TRBV11-2
CASTSMILDGAHPYEQYF,TGTGCCAGCACCTCAATGATCCTGGACGGTGCACACCCCTACGAGCAGTACTTC,NA,NA,TRBJ2-7,TRBV27
CAWAPGNSPLHF,TGTGCCTGGGCGCCCGGGAATTCACCCCTCCACTTT,NA,NA,TRBJ1-6,TRBV30
CSVNGVGTSGRTDTQYF,TGCAGCGTTAACGGGGTGGGGACTAGCGGGAGAACAGATACGCAGTATTTT,TRBD2,NA,TRBJ2-3,TRBV29-1
CASSSTGENYEQYF,TGTGCCAGCAGTTCGACAGGGGAGAACTACGAGCAGTACTTC,TRBD1,NA,TRBJ2-7,TRBV6-5
CASSQEARGNTEAFF,TGTGCCAGCAGCCAAGAAGCCAGGGGGAACACTGAAGCTTTCTTT,NA,NA,TRBJ1-1,TRBV4-2
CASSLRGSGGENIQYF,TGTGCCAGCAGCTTACGAGGGTCAGGGGGCGAAAACATTCAGTACTTC,TRBD1,NA,TRBJ2-4,TRBV7-2
CASTSTTGSYEQYF,TGCGCCAGCACCTCAACGACAGGCTCCTACGAGCAGTACTTC,NA,NA,TRBJ2-7,TRBV5-1
CASASQGASGYTF,TGTGCCAGCGCGAGCCAGGGGGCAAGTGGCTACACCTTC,TRBD1,few,TRBJ1-2,TRBV7-2
CASSPGQGIIDTQYF,TGTGCCAGCTCACCGGGACAGGGGATCATCGATACGCAGTATTTT,TRBD1,NA,TRBJ2-3,TRBV18
CASSPLPGGGYTF,TGTGCCAGCAGCCCTCTGCCGGGGGGAGGCTACACCTTC,NA,NA,TRBJ1-2,TRBV7-8
CASSTGPGRDYGYTF,TGTGCCAGCAGCACAGGTCCAGGGAGGGACTATGGCTACACCTTC,NA,NA,TRBJ1-2,TRBV7-2
CASSLGLAVMNEQFF,TGTGCCAGCAGCCTGGGACTAGCGGTAATGAATGAGCAGTTCTTC,TRBD2,NA,TRBJ2-1,TRBV5-4
CASSPAGQGSQETQYF,TGTGCCAGCAGCCCTGCGGGACAGGGTAGCCAAGAGACCCAGTACTTC,TRBD1,NA,TRBJ2-5,TRBV4-2
CASSWGFDYGYTF,TGTGCCAGCAGCTGGGGGTTCGACTATGGCTACACCTTC,NA,NA,TRBJ1-2,TRBV7-2
CASRGSQGQSNSPLHF,TGTGCCAGCCGTGGCTCTCAAGGGCAGAGTAATTCACCCCTCCACTTT,NA,NA,TRBJ1-6,TRBV27
CATSGSEVGDTQYF,TGTGCCACCAGTGGATCGGAGGTAGGAGATACGCAGTATTTT,NA,NA,TRBJ2-3,TRBV15
CASSAGTGSVIGTEAFF,TGTGCCAGCAGCGCCGGGACAGGGTCTGTAATCGGCACTGAAGCTTTCTTT,TRBD1,NA,TRBJ1-1,TRBV13
CASSHVGQGYEQYF,TGCGCCAGCAGCCACGTCGGACAGGGCTACGAGCAGTACTTC,TRBD1,once,TRBJ2-7,TRBV4-1
CASRISNTEAFF,TGTGCCAGCAGAATCTCGAACACTGAAGCTTTCTTT,NA,NA,TRBJ1-1,TRBV28
CASLRQGRESTEAFF,TGTGCCAGCCTTAGACAGGGGAGGGAGAGCACTGAAGCTTTCTTT,TRBD1,NA,TRBJ1-1,TRBV28